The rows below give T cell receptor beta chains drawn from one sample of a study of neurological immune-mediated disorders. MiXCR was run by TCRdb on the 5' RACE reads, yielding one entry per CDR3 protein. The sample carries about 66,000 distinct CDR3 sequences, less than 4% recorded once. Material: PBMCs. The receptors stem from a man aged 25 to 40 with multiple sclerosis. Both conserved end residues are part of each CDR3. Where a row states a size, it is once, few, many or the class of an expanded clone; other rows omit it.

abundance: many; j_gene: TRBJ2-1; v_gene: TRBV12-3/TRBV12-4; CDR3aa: CATSLSSYNEQFF
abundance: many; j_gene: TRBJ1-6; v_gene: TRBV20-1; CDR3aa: CSAREESSYNSPLHF
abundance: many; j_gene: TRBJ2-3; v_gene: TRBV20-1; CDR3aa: CSARDHTGSGDTQYF
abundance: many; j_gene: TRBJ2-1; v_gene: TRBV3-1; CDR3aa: CASSQSTDSMTYLDEQFF
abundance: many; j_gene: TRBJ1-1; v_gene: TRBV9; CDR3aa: CASSPWLGGTEAFF
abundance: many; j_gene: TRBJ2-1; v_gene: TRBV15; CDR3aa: CATSSTGNNEQFF
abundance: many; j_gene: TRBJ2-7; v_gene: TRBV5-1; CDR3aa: CASSGTGTTEQYF
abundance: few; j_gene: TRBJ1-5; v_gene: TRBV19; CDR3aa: CASSITQNNQPQNF
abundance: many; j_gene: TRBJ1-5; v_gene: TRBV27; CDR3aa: CASRKDLSNQPQHF
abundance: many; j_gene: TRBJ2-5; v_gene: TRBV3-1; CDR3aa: CASSPLGRFRETQYF
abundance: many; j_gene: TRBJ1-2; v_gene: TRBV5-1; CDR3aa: CASSLGGDYGYTF
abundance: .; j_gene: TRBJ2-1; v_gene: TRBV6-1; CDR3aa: CASSDKQGASNEQFF
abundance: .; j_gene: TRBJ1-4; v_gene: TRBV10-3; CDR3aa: CAISTNPNEKLFF
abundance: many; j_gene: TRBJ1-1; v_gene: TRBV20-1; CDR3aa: CSAGGTTNTEAFF
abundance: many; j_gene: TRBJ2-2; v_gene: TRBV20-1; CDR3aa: CSAREITGGANTGELFF
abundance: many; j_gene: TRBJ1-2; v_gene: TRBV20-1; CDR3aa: CSARVRGPNYGYTF
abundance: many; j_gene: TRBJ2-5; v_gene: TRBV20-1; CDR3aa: CSARLGGPQETQYF
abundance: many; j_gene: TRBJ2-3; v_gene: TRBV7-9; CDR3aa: CASSLQGGTDTQYF
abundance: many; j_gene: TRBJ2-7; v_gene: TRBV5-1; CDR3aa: CASSREGQSYEQYF
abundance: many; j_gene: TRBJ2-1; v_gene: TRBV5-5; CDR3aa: CASSLEASSNEQFF
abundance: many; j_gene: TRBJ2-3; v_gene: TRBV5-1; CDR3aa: CASSWSGTSGGLDTQYF
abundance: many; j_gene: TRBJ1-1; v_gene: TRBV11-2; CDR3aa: CASSLVVSLGAEAFF
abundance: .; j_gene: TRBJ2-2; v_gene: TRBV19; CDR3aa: CASSRLGELFF
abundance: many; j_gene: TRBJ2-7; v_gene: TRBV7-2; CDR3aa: CASSLELGGTYEQYF
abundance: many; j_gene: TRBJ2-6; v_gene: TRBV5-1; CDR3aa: CASSLAGLAAGANVLTF
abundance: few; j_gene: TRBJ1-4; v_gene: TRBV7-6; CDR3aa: CASSFFGRDEKLFF
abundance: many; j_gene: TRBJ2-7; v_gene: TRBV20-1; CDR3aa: CSASDPGQKSYEQYF
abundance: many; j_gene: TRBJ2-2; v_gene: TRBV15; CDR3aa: CATSRDRELFF
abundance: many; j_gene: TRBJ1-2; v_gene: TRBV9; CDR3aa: CASSLQDSYGYTF
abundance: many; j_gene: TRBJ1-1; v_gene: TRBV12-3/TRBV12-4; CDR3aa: CASSSRTAMNTEAFF
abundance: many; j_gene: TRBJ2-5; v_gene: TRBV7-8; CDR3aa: CASSLASTSGGQETQYF
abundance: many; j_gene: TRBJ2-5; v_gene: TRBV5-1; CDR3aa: CASRPRLQETQYF
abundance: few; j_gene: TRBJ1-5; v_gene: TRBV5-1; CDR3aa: CASSLEGNQPQNF
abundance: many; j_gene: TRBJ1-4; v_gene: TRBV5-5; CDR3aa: CASSWQGATNEKLFF
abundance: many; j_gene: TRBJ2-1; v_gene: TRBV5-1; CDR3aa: CASSRQGSYNEQFF
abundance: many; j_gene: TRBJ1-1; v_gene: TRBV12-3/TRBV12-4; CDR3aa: CASRLEGGTEAFF
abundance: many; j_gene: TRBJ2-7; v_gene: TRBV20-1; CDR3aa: CSARVRGTYEQYF
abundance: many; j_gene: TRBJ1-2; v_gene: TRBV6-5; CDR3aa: CASSPLQLGHVYGYTF
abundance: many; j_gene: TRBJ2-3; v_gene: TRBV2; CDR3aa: CASKSVWFLDTQYF
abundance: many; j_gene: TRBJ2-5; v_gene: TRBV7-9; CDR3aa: CASSYRLAGGETQYF
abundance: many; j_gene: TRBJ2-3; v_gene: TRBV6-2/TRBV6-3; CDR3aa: CASSYGLAGYTQYF
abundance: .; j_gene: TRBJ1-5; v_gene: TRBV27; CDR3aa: CASSIGSGTGNQPQNF
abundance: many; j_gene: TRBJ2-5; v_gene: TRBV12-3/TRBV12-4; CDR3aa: CASSLELGETQYF
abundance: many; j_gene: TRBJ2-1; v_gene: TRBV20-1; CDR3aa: CSARDRTSGGHEQFF
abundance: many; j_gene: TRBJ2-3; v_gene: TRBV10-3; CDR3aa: CAISAARATDTQYF
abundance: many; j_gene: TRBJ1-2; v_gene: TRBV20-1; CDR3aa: CSANAGQANYGYTF
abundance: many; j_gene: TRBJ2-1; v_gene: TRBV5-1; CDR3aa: CASSTGLAGDNEQFF
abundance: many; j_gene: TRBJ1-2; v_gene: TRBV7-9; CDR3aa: CASEGDRDYGYTF
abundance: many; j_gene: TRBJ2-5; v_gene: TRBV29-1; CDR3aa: CSVERQGTETQYF
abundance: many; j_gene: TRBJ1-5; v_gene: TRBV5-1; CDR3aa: CASSLAGVFNQPQHF
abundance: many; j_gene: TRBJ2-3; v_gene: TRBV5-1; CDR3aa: CASSPPGAGGPGTQYF
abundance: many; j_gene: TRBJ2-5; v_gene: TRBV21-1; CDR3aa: CASSIFRLVETQYF
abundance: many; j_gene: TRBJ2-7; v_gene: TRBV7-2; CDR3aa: CASSLIGVYEQYF
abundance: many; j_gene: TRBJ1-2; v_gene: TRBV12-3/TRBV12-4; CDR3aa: CASSPGDRLGGYTF
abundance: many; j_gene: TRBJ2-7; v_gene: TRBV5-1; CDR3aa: CASSLAGAHEQYF
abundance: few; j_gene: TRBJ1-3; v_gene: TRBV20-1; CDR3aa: CSARFTDWKTIYF
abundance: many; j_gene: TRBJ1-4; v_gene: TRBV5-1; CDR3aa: CASSPGGTYEKLFF
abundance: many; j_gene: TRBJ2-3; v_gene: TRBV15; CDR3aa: CATSLDRGTDTQYF
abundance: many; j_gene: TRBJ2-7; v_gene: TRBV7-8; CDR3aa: CASSLELMTYEQYF